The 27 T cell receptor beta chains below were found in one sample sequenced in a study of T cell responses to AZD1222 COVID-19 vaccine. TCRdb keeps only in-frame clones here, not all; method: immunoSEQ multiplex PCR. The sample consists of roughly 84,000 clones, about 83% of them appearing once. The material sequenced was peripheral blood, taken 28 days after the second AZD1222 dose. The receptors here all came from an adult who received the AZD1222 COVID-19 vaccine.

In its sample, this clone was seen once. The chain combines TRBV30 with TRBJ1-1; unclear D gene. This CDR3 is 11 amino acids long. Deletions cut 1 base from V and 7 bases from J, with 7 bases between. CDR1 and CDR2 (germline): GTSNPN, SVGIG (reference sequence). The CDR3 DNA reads TGTGCCTGGAGTGGGGGTGGTGAAGCTTTCTTT. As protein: CAWSGGGEAFF. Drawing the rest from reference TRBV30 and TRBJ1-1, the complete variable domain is SQTIHQWPATLVQPVGSPLSLECTVEGTSNPNLYWYRQAAGRGLQLLFYSVGIGQISSEVPQNLSASRPQDRQFILSSKKLLLSDSGFYLCAWSGGGEAFFGQGTRLTVV.

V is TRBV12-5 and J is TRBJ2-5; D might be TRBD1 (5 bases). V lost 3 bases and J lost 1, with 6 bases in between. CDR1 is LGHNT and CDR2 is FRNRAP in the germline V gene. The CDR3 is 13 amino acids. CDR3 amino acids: CASGFDSQETQYF. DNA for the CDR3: TGTGCTAGTGGTTTCGACAGCCAAGAGACCCAGTACTTC.

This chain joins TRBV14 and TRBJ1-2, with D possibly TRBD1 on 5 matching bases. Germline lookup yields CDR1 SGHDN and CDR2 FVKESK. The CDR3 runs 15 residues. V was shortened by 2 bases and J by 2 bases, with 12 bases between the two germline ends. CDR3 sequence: CASSQILGDNYGYTF. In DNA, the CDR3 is TGTGCCAGCAGCCAAATACTGGGGGACAACTATGGCTACACCTTC.

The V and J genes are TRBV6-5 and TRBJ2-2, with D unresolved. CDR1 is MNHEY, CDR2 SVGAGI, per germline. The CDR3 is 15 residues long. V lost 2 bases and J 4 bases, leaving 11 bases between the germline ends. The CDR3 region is CASSYPETGTGELFF. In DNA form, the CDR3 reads TGTGCCAGCAGTTACCCTGAAACGGGCACCGGGGAGCTGTTTTTT.

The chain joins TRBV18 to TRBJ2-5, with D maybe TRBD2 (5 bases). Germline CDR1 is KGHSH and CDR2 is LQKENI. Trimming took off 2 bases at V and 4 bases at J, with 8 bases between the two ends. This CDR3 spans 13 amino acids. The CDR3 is CASSPEGAETQYF. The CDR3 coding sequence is TGTGCCAGCTCACCAGAGGGCGCAGAGACCCAGTACTTC.

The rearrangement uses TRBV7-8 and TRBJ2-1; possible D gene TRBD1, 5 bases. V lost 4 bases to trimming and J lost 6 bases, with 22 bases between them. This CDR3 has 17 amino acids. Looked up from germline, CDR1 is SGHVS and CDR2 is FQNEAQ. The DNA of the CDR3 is TGTGCCAGCAGCTACTTAGTCCCGACAGCCCCAGGCAATGAGCAGTTCTTC. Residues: CASSYLVPTAPGNEQFF. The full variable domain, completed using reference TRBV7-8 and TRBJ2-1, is GAGVSQSPRYKVAKRGQDVALRCDPISGHVSLFWYQQALGQGPEFLTYFQNEAQLDKSGLPSDRFFAERPEGSVSTLKIQRTQQEDSAVYLCASSYLVPTAPGNEQFFGPGTRLTVL.

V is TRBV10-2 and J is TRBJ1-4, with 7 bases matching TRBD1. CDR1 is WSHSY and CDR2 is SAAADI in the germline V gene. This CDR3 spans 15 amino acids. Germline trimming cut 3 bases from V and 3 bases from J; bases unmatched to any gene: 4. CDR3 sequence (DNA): TGCGCCAGCAGTGATCGGGGACAGTCTAATGAAAAACTGTTTTTT. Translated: CASSDRGQSNEKLFF.

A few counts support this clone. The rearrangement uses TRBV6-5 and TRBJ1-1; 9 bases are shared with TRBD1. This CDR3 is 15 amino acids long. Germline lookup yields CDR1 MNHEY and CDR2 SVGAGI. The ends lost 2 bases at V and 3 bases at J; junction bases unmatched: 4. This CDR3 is CASSYNRGQDTEAFF. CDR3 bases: TGTGCCAGCAGTTACAACAGGGGGCAGGACACTGAAGCTTTCTTT.

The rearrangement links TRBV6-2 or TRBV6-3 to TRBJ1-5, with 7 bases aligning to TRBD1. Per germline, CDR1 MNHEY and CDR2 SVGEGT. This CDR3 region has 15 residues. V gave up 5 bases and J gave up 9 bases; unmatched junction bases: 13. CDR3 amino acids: CASSKTGQWDPPQHF. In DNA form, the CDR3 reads TGTGCCAGCAGTAAAACGGGACAGTGGGATCCGCCCCAGCATTTT.

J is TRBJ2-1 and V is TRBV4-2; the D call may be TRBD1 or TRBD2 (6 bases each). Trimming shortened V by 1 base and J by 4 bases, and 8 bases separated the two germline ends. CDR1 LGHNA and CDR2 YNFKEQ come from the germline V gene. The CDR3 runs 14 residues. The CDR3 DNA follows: TGTGCCAGCAGCCAAGGCGGGACATACAATGAGCAGTTCTTC. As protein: CASSQGGTYNEQFF.

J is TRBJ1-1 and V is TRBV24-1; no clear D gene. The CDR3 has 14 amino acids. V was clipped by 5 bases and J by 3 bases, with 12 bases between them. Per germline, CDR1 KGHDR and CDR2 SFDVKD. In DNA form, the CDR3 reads TGTGCCACCAGTGCGCAGGTTGGGGACACTGAAGCTTTCTTT. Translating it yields CATSAQVGDTEAFF.

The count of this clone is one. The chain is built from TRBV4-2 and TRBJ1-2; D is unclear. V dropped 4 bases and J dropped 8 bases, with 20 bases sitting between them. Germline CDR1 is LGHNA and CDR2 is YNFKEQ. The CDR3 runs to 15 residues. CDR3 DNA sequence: TGTGCCAGCAGCCCGGAGCGTGGAGGGCCCGGGGGCTACACCTTC. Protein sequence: CASSPERGGPGGYTF.

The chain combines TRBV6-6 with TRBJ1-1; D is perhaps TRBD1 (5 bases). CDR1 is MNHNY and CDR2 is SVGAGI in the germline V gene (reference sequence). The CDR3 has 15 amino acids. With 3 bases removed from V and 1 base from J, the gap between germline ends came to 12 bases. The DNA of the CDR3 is TGTGCCAGCAGTTATCGGGGACGGGAGAACACTGAAGCTTTCTTT. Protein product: CASSYRGRENTEAFF.

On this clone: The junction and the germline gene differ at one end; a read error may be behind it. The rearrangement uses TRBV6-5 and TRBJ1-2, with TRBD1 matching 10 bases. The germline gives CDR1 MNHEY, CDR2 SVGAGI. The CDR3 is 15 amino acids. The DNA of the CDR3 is TGTGCCGGCAGCTCTAGGGACAGGGGTAACTATGGCTACACCTTC. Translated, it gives CAGSSRDRGNYGYTF.

The CDR3 spells CASSSIGGLGGANVLTF. DNA of the CDR3: TGTGCCAGCAGTTCCATCGGGGGCTTAGGCGGGGCCAACGTCCTGACTTTC. The chain employs TRBV28 and TRBJ2-6; the D gene could be TRBD1 or TRBD2 (6 bases each). The CDR3 contains 17 residues. CDR1 MDHEN and CDR2 SYDVKM come from the germline V gene. V dropped 4 bases and J dropped 4 bases, with 17 bases sitting between them.

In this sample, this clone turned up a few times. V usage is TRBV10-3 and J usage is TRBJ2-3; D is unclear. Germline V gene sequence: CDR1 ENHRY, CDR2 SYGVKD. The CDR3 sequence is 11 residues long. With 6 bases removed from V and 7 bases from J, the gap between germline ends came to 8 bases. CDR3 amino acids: CAIRLDNTQYF. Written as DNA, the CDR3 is TGTGCCATCAGGCTGGATAATACGCAGTATTTT.

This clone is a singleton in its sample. As DNA, the CDR3 is TGTGCCAGCAGCTTCGGGGGCAATTCACCCCTCCACTTT. Protein: CASSFGGNSPLHF. The chain is built from TRBV5-8 and TRBJ1-6; D might be TRBD1 (6 bases). The germline V gene encodes CDR1 SGHTS and CDR2 YDEGEE. V was clipped by 2 bases and J by 7 bases, with 7 bases between them. The CDR3 contains 13 residues.

In nucleotides, the CDR3 is TGTGCCAGCAGTTTATGGGCAGGGCGCCAAGAGACCCAGTACTTC. Its protein product is CASSLWAGRQETQYF. The chain recombines TRBV27 with TRBJ2-5; a weak D match, TRBD1 (5 bases). V shed 1 base and J shed 1 base, with 10 bases lying between them. CDR3 size: 15 residues. The germline V gene has CDR1 MNHEY and CDR2 SMNVEV (reference sequence).

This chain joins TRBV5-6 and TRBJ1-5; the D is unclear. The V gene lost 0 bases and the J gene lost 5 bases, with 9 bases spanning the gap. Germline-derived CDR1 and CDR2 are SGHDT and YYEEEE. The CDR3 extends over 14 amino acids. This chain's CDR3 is CASSLGEQHQPQHF. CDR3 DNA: TGTGCCAGCAGCTTGGGGGAGCAACATCAGCCCCAGCATTTT.

CDR3 protein: CASSLTEPGGGTQETQYF. The CDR3 bases are TGTGCCAGCAGCTTAACGGAACCTGGAGGGGGGACCCAAGAGACCCAGTACTTC. This chain links TRBV7-3 with TRBJ2-5; D tentatively reads TRBD1 or TRBD2 (6 bases each). The V end was cut by 0 bases, the J end by 1 base, with 18 bases between. Germline loops: CDR1 SGHTA, CDR2 FQGTGA. The length of the CDR3 is 18 residues.

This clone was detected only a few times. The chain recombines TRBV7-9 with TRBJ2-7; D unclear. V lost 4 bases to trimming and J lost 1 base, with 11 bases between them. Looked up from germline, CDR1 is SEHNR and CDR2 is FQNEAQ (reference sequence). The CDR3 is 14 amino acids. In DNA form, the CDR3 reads TGTGCCAGCAGCTCTTCCACACCTTCCTACGAGCAGTACTTC. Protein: CASSSSTPSYEQYF. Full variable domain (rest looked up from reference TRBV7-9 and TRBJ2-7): DTGVSQNPRHKITKRGQNVTFRCDPISEHNRLYWYRQTLGQGPEFLTYFQNEAQLEKSRLLSDRFSAERPKGSFSTLEIQRTEQGDSAMYLCASSSSTPSYEQYFGPGTRLTVT.

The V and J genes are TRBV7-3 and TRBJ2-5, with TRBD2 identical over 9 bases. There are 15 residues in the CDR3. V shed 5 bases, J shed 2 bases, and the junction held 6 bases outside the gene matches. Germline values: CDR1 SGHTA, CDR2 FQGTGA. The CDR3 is CASSPGTSRQETQYF. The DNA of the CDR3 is TGTGCCAGCAGCCCTGGGACTAGCAGACAAGAGACCCAGTACTTC.

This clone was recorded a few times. CDR3 in DNA: TGCGCCAGCAGCCAAGATCGTGGAGCCCACTCTTTCAGCAATCAGCCCCAGCATTTT. It encodes CASSQDRGAHSFSNQPQHF. This chain connects TRBV4-1 to TRBJ1-5; D is unclear. The CDR3 sequence is 19 residues long. The germline gives CDR1 MGHRA, CDR2 YSYEKL. V lost 0 bases to trimming and J lost 1 base, with 19 bases between them.

CDR3: CASSPGQGVTDTQYF. DNA of the CDR3: TGTGCCAGCAGCCCAGGACAGGGAGTCACAGATACGCAGTATTTT. J is TRBJ2-3 and V is TRBV11-3; TRBD1 aligns across 8 bases. V gave up 5 bases and J gave up 2 bases; unmatched junction bases: 6. The CDR3 extends over 15 amino acids. The V gene's germline CDR1 is SGHNT and CDR2 YENEEA.

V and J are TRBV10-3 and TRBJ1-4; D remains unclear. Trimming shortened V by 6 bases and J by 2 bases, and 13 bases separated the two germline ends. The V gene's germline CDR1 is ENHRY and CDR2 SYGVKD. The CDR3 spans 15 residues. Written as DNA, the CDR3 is TGTGCCATCAGCGAACACAGTATTACTAATGAAAAACTGTTTTTT. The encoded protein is CAISEHSITNEKLFF.

This CDR3 is CASSPGDRYEQYF. The DNA of the CDR3 is TGTGCCAGCTCACCCGGGGACAGATACGAGCAGTACTTC. The chain is built from TRBV18 and TRBJ2-7; 7 bases are a match to TRBD1. The CDR3 is 13 amino acids. V lost 3 bases, J lost 4 bases, and 3 bases stayed unmatched. Germline values: CDR1 KGHSH, CDR2 LQKENI. Complete variable domain (other parts from reference TRBV18 and TRBJ2-7): NAGVMQNPRHLVRRRGQEARLRCSPMKGHSHVYWYRQLPEEGLKFMVYLQKENIIDESGMPKERFSAEFPKEGPSILRIQQVVRGDSAAYFCASSPGDRYEQYFGPGTRLTVT.

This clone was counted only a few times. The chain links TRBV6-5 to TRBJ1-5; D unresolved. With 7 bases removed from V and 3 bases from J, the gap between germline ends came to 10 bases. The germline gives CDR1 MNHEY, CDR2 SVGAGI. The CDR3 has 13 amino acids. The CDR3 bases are TGTGCCAGCAACGTAGGACTCAATCAGCCCCAGCATTTT. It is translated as CASNVGLNQPQHF.